The next 32 T cell receptor beta chains were all read from a single sample in a study of shared clonotypes between healthy human individuals. Assay: immunoSEQ multiplex PCR; the TCRdb copy retains only in-frame clones and omits some. The data show 2,500,000 or so clones, with approximately 90% seen just once and roughly 0.13% held by the top ten. Sequenced input: naive CD4+ T cells sorted from blood. Described subset: CD45RA+ positively selected. The receptors stem from a young man in good health.

The CDR3 loop reads CASSLPDRRNEKLFF. Here the CDR3 DNA reads TGTGCCAGCAGTTTACCGGACAGAAGAAATGAAAAACTGTTTTTT. This chain links TRBV28 with TRBJ1-4; a possible D gene is TRBD1 (6 bases). Trimming took 2 bases from V and 5 from J, leaving 12 bases between them. The CDR3 is 15 amino acids. Per the germline V gene, CDR1 is MDHEN and CDR2 is SYDVKM.

Only one count was recorded for this clone. The CDR3 loop is CASSLPGPNNTGELFF. The CDR3 DNA is TGTGCCAGCAGCCTCCCGGGACCCAATAACACCGGGGAGCTGTTTTTT. The V gene is TRBV9, the J gene TRBJ2-2; D is perhaps TRBD1 or TRBD2 (5 bases each). The V and J ends lost 4 bases and 2 bases respectively, with 15 bases between them. The germline gives CDR1 SGDLS, CDR2 YYNGEE. The length of the CDR3 is 16 residues.

The chain joins TRBV19 to TRBJ2-3; either TRBD1 or TRBD2 may fit D (5 bases each). The V and J ends lost 3 bases and 1 base respectively, with 11 bases between them. Germline CDR1 reads LNHDA; CDR2 reads SQIVND (reference sequence). The CDR3 totals 15 residues. The CDR3 region has the DNA TGTGCCAGTAGTATTTCGAGGGGAGGCACAGATACGCAGTATTTT. Translating gives CASSISRGGTDTQYF. The full variable domain, with the rest looked up from reference TRBV19 and TRBJ2-3, is DGGITQSPKYLFRKEGQNVTLSCEQNLNHDAMYWYRQDPGQGLRLIYYSQIVNDFQKGDIAEGYSVSREKKESFPLTVTSAQKNPTAFYLCASSISRGGTDTQYFGPGTRLTVL.

The V gene is TRBV19, the J gene TRBJ2-5; TRBD2 aligns across 7 bases. The V gene end was trimmed by 6 bases and the J gene end by 5 bases; junction bases not matched to a gene: 12. CDR1 and CDR2 (germline): LNHDA, SQIVND (reference sequence). The CDR3 runs 15 residues. The CDR3 spells CASSPPSGTGETQYF. The CDR3 nucleotides are TGTGCCAGTAGCCCCCCAAGCGGGACGGGGGAGACCCAGTACTTC.

The V gene is TRBV5-1, the J gene TRBJ2-2; D may be TRBD2 (6 bases). The germline V gene has CDR1 SGHRS and CDR2 YFSETQ. The CDR3 sequence is 14 residues long. The V gene lost 4 bases and the J gene lost 3 bases, with 10 bases spanning the gap. The CDR3 sequence is CASSGDFYTGELFF. In nucleotides, the CDR3 is TGCGCCAGCAGCGGGGACTTTTACACCGGGGAGCTGTTTTTT.

There are a few counts of this clone. J is TRBJ2-7 and V is TRBV7-8; D not certain. Germline V gives CDR1 SGHVS, CDR2 FQNEAQ. Trimming stripped 5 bases from V and 2 bases from J, with 16 bases between. This CDR3 contains 15 residues. CDR3 sequence reads: CASSTWTASPYEQYF. DNA of the CDR3: TGTGCCAGCAGCACCTGGACCGCCTCCCCCTACGAGCAGTACTTC.

J is TRBJ2-7 and V is TRBV5-4; D unclear. This CDR3 is 13 amino acids long. Germline values: CDR1 SGHNT, CDR2 YYREEE (reference sequence). The germline V and J ends were trimmed by 0 bases and 6 bases, with 10 bases remaining between them. As DNA, the CDR3 is TGTGCCAGCAGCTTGGGGTTACGGAGCGAGCAGTACTTC. The encoded protein is CASSLGLRSEQYF.

The sample holds one count of this clone. This chain connects TRBV18 to TRBJ2-5; 7 bases are shared with TRBD2. CDR1 and CDR2 (germline): KGHSH, LQKENI. The V gene end was trimmed by 2 bases and the J gene end by 2 bases; junction bases not matched to a gene: 5. The CDR3 sequence is 15 residues long. CDR3: CASSPLGLGQETQYF. CDR3 nucleotides: TGTGCCAGCTCACCATTAGGACTAGGTCAAGAGACCCAGTACTTC.

Worth noting for this clone: Other DNA variants within this sample encode the same CDR3. This chain links TRBV29-1 with TRBJ1-2; no definite D call. CDR3 length: 9 amino acids. The V end lost 3 bases, the J end lost 8 bases, and 4 bases lay between the germline ends. CDR1 is SQVTM, CDR2 ANQGSEA, per germline. CDR3 sequence reads: CSVEGGYTF. DNA of the CDR3: TGCAGCGTTGAGGGCGGCTACACCTTC.

The rearrangement links TRBV18 to TRBJ2-3; TRBD1 agrees at 8 bases. The CDR3 loop spans 18 amino acids. CDR1 and CDR2 from the germline V gene are KGHSH and LQKENI. With V trimmed by 1 base and J by 3 bases, 12 bases remained unmatched. Here the CDR3 DNA reads TGTGCCAGCTCACCACTCGGGACAGGCCAAGTGGTGACAGATACGCAGTATTTT. This translates into CASSPLGTGQVVTDTQYF. The complete variable domain, with remaining parts taken from reference TRBV18 and TRBJ2-3, reads NAGVMQNPRHLVRRRGQEARLRCSPMKGHSHVYWYRQLPEEGLKFMVYLQKENIIDESGMPKERFSAEFPKEGPSILRIQQVVRGDSAAYFCASSPLGTGQVVTDTQYFGPGTRLTVL.

This clone was detected only once. The V and J genes are TRBV5-1 and TRBJ1-6; 9 bases are shared with TRBD1. This CDR3 spans 16 amino acids. Unmatched junction bases numbered 10, after V lost 4 bases and J lost 8 bases. Per germline, CDR1 SGHRS and CDR2 YFSETQ. The CDR3 protein is CASSPEPGQGYSPLHF. The CDR3 DNA sequence: TGCGCCAGCAGCCCGGAACCGGGACAGGGTTATTCACCCCTCCACTTT.

The rearrangement uses TRBV5-1 and TRBJ2-7, with 7 nucleotides matching TRBD1. The ends lost 7 bases at V and 7 bases at J; junction bases unmatched: 11. CDR3 length equals 13 residues. Germline CDR1 SGHRS, CDR2 YFSETQ. The CDR3 nucleotides are TGCGCCAGCGGGACGTGGCAGGGGGATGAGCAGTACTTC. Its translation is CASGTWQGDEQYF. Full variable domain (rest looked up from reference TRBV5-1 and TRBJ2-7): KAGVTQTPRYLIKTRGQQVTLSCSPISGHRSVSWYQQTPGQGLQFLFEYFSETQRNKGNFPGRFSGRQFSNSRSEMNVSTLELGDSALYLCASGTWQGDEQYFGPGTRLTVT.

The gene calls are TRBV11-2 and TRBJ2-6, with 8 bases identical to TRBD1. Germline CDR1 SGHAT, CDR2 FQNNGV. Unmatched junction bases numbered 7, after V lost 5 bases and J lost 4 bases. This CDR3 spans 16 amino acids. This CDR3 is CASSPYRGAGANVLTF. Written as DNA, the CDR3 is TGTGCCAGCAGCCCATACAGGGGGGCGGGGGCCAACGTCCTGACTTTC.

The V call is TRBV4-2, the J call TRBJ1-2; 7 bases map to TRBD1. The CDR3 loop spans 17 amino acids. Germline trimming cut 4 bases from V and 4 bases from J; bases unmatched to any gene: 15. The germline CDR1 and CDR2 sequences are LGHNA and YNFKEQ. CDR3 protein: CASSPEGGGVNVYGYTF. CDR3 sequence (DNA): TGTGCCAGCAGCCCCGAAGGGGGCGGGGTCAACGTCTATGGCTACACCTTC.

V is TRBV4-1 and J is TRBJ2-5; D might be TRBD2 (5 bases). Germline assignment: CDR1 MGHRA and CDR2 YSYEKL. V lost 3 bases and J lost 7, with 12 bases in between. The CDR3 sequence is 13 residues long. The CDR3 is CASSQGSEVTQYF. CDR3 bases: TGCGCCAGCAGCCAGGGGAGCGAAGTGACCCAGTACTTC.

The gene calls are TRBV11-2 and TRBJ1-1; D unresolved. The germline V gene encodes CDR1 SGHAT and CDR2 FQNNGV. V was shortened by 1 base and J by 5 bases, with 20 bases between the two germline ends. The CDR3 runs 17 residues. CDR3: CASSLGRILGRDTEAFF. CDR3 DNA sequence: TGTGCCAGCAGCTTAGGCCGGATTCTGGGGAGGGATACTGAAGCTTTCTTT.

The chain links TRBV27 to TRBJ2-3; 11 nucleotides align to TRBD2. Germline V lookup: CDR1 MNHEY, CDR2 SMNVEV (reference sequence). The ends lost 2 bases at V and 1 base at J; junction bases unmatched: 8. This CDR3 has 18 amino acids. Here the CDR3 reads CASSLGLAGGRGTDTQYF. CDR3 in DNA: TGTGCCAGCAGTTTAGGGCTAGCGGGGGGCCGGGGCACAGATACGCAGTATTTT.

The chain uses TRBV18 and TRBJ2-3; D could derive from TRBD1 or TRBD2 (5 bases each). This CDR3 has 14 amino acids. Trimming removed 4 bases at V and 4 bases at J, with 12 bases between. In germline, CDR1 is KGHSH, CDR2 LQKENI. Written as DNA, the CDR3 is TGTGCCAGCTCACTCTGGGACGATTCAGATACGCAGTATTTT. Translated: CASSLWDDSDTQYF. Looking up the rest from reference TRBV18 and TRBJ2-3 gives the full variable domain: NAGVMQNPRHLVRRRGQEARLRCSPMKGHSHVYWYRQLPEEGLKFMVYLQKENIIDESGMPKERFSAEFPKEGPSILRIQQVVRGDSAAYFCASSLWDDSDTQYFGPGTRLTVL.

The genes are TRBV5-6 and TRBJ2-7, with 8 bases that match TRBD1. Germline lookup yields CDR1 SGHDT and CDR2 YYEEEE. The ends lost 2 bases at V and 13 bases at J; junction bases unmatched: 14. This CDR3 is 14 amino acids long. CDR3 sequence: CASSLGRDRTSLYF. The CDR3 DNA reads as TGTGCCAGCAGCTTAGGTCGGGACAGGACCAGCCTATACTTC.

This sequence joins TRBV6-5 and TRBJ2-5; 12 nucleotides line up with TRBD2. Per the germline V gene, CDR1 is MNHEY and CDR2 is SVGAGI. The CDR3 covers 15 residues. The J segment lost 4 bases and the V segment lost 5 bases, leaving 5 bases of the junction unmatched. DNA for the CDR3: TGTGCCAGCAGTCTAGCGGGAGGGCCCGGAGAGACCCAGTACTTC. This sequence encodes CASSLAGGPGETQYF.

The V gene is TRBV7-2, the J gene TRBJ2-2, with 8 bases matching TRBD1. CDR1 is SGHTA and CDR2 is FQGNSA in the germline V gene. The CDR3 consists of 15 residues. J gave up 4 bases and V 6 bases, and 7 bases lay outside the gene matches. DNA of the CDR3: TGTGCCAGCAGAAAAGACAGGGGAAGCACCGGGGAGCTGTTTTTT. The encoded protein is CASRKDRGSTGELFF.

This clone was seen once. The J gene is TRBJ2-2, the V gene TRBV6-5; 7 positions match TRBD1. The CDR3 covers 14 residues. V lost 4 bases and J lost 4; bases outside the gene matches: 3. Per the germline V gene, CDR1 is MNHEY and CDR2 is SVGAGI. The CDR3, as DNA: TGTGCCAGCAGTTTGGGACAGACCACCGGGGAGCTGTTTTTT. It encodes CASSLGQTTGELFF.

The chain carries TRBV6-1 and TRBJ1-6; D gene ambiguous. The ends were cut back, 2 bases at V and 6 bases at J, with 8 bases in the middle. This CDR3 is 14 amino acids long. CDR1 and CDR2 from the germline V gene are MNHNS and SASEGT. In nucleotides, the CDR3 is TGTGCCAGCAGTGAATGGTTCCCTAATTCACCCCTCCACTTT. Protein: CASSEWFPNSPLHF.

The chain carries TRBV6-1 and TRBJ2-7; D not resolved. CDR1 and CDR2 from the germline V gene are MNHNS and SASEGT. The germline V and J ends were trimmed by 2 bases and 2 bases, with 10 bases remaining between them. The length of the CDR3 is 14 residues. As DNA, the CDR3 is TGTGCCAGCAGTGAATCGTATGGACCCTACGAGCAGTACTTC. It codes for CASSESYGPYEQYF.

The rearrangement joins TRBV28 to TRBJ1-3, with TRBD1 identical over 9 bases. The CDR3 is made up of 19 amino acids. Germline trimming cut 5 bases from V and 0 bases from J; bases unmatched to any gene: 14. CDR1 and CDR2 (germline): MDHEN, SYDVKM. CDR3 sequence (DNA): TGTGCCAGCAGTGGACGTTTGGGACAGGGCGGACTCTCTGGAAACACCATATATTTT. Amino acids: CASSGRLGQGGLSGNTIYF.

The V call is TRBV6-5, the J call TRBJ2-7; D is undetermined. The CDR3 sequence is 16 residues long. Deletions cut 3 bases from V and 2 bases from J, with 17 bases between. Per germline, CDR1 MNHEY and CDR2 SVGAGI. The CDR3 nucleotides are TGTGCCAGCAGTTATGGTACGGACGGATCGACCTACGAGCAGTACTTC. This translates into CASSYGTDGSTYEQYF.

The genes are TRBV10-3 and TRBJ2-7; the match to TRBD2 covers 8 bases. The V gene's germline CDR1 is ENHRY and CDR2 SYGVKD. This CDR3 is 16 amino acids long. J lost 0 bases, V lost 4 bases, and 8 bases had no gene match. CDR3 DNA sequence: TGTGCCATCAGTGTGTCGGGAGCGGGGGACTCCTACGAGCAGTACTTC. Its translation is CAISVSGAGDSYEQYF.

The rearrangement links TRBV10-3 to TRBJ2-7, with D tentatively TRBD2 (5 bases). Between the trimmed V and J ends, which lost 4 bases and 7 bases, there was a span of 20 bases. The CDR3 extends over 15 amino acids. Germline V gives CDR1 ENHRY, CDR2 SYGVKD. The CDR3 nucleotides are TGTGCCATCAGTGGCTCCGGGATACCCCTAGGGGAGCAGTACTTC. Its protein is CAISGSGIPLGEQYF.

Notes on this clone: The sample contains more than one DNA sequence encoding this CDR3. V usage is TRBV7-2 and J usage is TRBJ2-3, with D perhaps matching TRBD1 (5 bases). V lost 4 bases and J lost 4, with 9 bases in between. The V gene's germline CDR1 is SGHTA and CDR2 FQGNSA. The CDR3 is made up of 13 amino acids. The DNA for the CDR3 is TGTGCCAGCAGCTCCAGGGTTGCAGATACGCAGTATTTT. Translated, it gives CASSSRVADTQYF.

The chain links TRBV6-5 to TRBJ2-7; TRBD2 is a possible D gene (6 bases). Trimming left V 4 bases short and J 5 bases short, with 21 bases between. CDR1 MNHEY and CDR2 SVGAGI come from the germline V gene. The CDR3 extends over 16 amino acids. The CDR3 protein is CASSWGSGAGKDEQYF. As DNA, the CDR3 is TGTGCCAGCAGTTGGGGTTCGGGAGCGGGTAAGGACGAGCAGTACTTC.

Remarks on this clone: This same CDR3 is encoded by further DNA sequences in the sample. This chain links TRBV9 with TRBJ1-4; D is unclear. CDR1 is SGDLS, CDR2 YYNGEE, per germline. The V end lost 0 bases, the J end lost 1 base, and 7 bases lay between the germline ends. The CDR3 spans 15 residues. The DNA for the CDR3 is TGTGCCAGCAGCGTAGGGGTGGGAACTAATGAAAAACTGTTTTTT. It specifies CASSVGVGTNEKLFF.

Points on this clone: This sample includes further DNA sequences coding for the same CDR3. The chain carries TRBV30 and TRBJ1-5; TRBD1 aligns across 8 bases. Germline V gene lookup returns CDR1 GTSNPN and CDR2 SVGIG (reference sequence). This CDR3 is 13 amino acids long. V shed 3 bases and J 5 bases; nucleotides not matched to a gene: 3. The CDR3 reads CAWSRGPDQPQHF. CDR3 in DNA: TGTGCCTGGAGCAGGGGGCCGGATCAGCCCCAGCATTTT.